Listed here are 10 T cell receptor beta chains from one sample, sequenced in a study of memory CD8 T cells in hepatitis C reinfection. Data came from immunoSEQ multiplex PCR; TCRdb stores just in-frame clones and leaves some out. The sample has just over 45,000 clones; 85% to 90% are singletons. The time point denotes: late/post reinfection, 12 to 24 weeks after detection. No in vitro expansion preceded TCR sequencing of the sorted cells. Sequencing was carried out using naive CD8+ T cells sorted from blood. All receptors come from a man aged 18 to 30 with hepatitis C virus infection.

DNA for the CDR3: TGTGCCAGCAGCAGGGGTGTGTTAGCCAAAAACATTCAGTACTTC. As protein: CASSRGVLAKNIQYF. This chain joins TRBV27 and TRBJ2-4; possible D gene TRBD1, 6 bases. V was shortened by 6 bases and J by 0 bases, with 12 bases between the two germline ends. CDR3 length: 15 residues. The germline gives CDR1 MNHEY, CDR2 SMNVEV (reference sequence).

J is TRBJ2-1 and V is TRBV4-1, with D perhaps TRBD2 (5 bases). The length of the CDR3 is 15 residues. V dropped 3 bases and J dropped 5 bases, with 14 bases sitting between them. Germline CDR1 MGHRA, CDR2 YSYEKL. The CDR3 DNA sequence: TGCGCCAGCAGCCAGGAAGGCGACTACAACAATGAGCAGTTCTTC. Its translation: CASSQEGDYNNEQFF.

The chain has TRBV6-5 and TRBJ1-1, with D perhaps TRBD1 (5 bases). The V end lost 6 bases, the J end lost 5 bases, and 13 bases lay between the germline ends. Germline V lookup: CDR1 MNHEY, CDR2 SVGAGI. The CDR3 length is 13 residues. This CDR3 reads CASSFIQGTEAFF. In DNA, the CDR3 is TGTGCCAGCAGCTTCATCCAGGGTACTGAAGCTTTCTTT.

The genes are TRBV2 and TRBJ1-5, with 9 nucleotides matching TRBD1. V was pared by 7 bases and J by 7 bases, with 5 bases of the junction left unmatched. Germline V gives CDR1 SNHLY, CDR2 FYNNEI. The CDR3 is 13 amino acids. The CDR3 region is CASNRGLSQPQHF. CDR3 DNA: TGTGCCAGCAACAGGGGGCTTAGCCAGCCCCAGCATTTT.

The chain couples TRBV19 to TRBJ1-5, with a weak D call TRBD1 (6 bases). The CDR3 sequence is 14 residues long. Trimming took 5 bases from V and 7 from J, leaving 15 bases between them. Germline V gives CDR1 LNHDA, CDR2 SQIVND (reference sequence). The CDR3 spells CASSGSGVYQPQHF. The CDR3 bases are TGTGCCAGTAGTGGCTCAGGGGTCTACCAGCCCCAGCATTTT. The complete variable domain, with remaining parts taken from reference TRBV19 and TRBJ1-5, reads DGGITQSPKYLFRKEGQNVTLSCEQNLNHDAMYWYRQDPGQGLRLIYYSQIVNDFQKGDIAEGYSVSREKKESFPLTVTSAQKNPTAFYLCASSGSGVYQPQHFGDGTRLSIL.

The chain uses TRBV6-5 and TRBJ1-4; TRBD1 matches at 9 bases. The germline CDR1 and CDR2 sequences are MNHEY and SVGAGI. The junction had 7 bases not matched to a gene; V was cut back by 4 bases and J by 7 bases. The CDR3 sequence is 15 residues long. DNA for the CDR3: TGTGCCAGCAGTTTCCTCGACAGGGGGTTTGAAAAACTGTTTTTT. It translates to CASSFLDRGFEKLFF.

The chain joins TRBV27 to TRBJ2-7; D is possibly TRBD2 (5 bases). Trimming left V 3 bases short and J 7 bases short, with 13 bases between. The length of the CDR3 is 13 residues. Germline CDR1 MNHEY, CDR2 SMNVEV (reference sequence). The CDR3 spells CASSLLAGHEQYF. For the CDR3, the DNA is TGTGCCAGCAGTTTGCTCGCGGGTCATGAGCAGTACTTC.

This chain joins TRBV27 and TRBJ2-2, with 8 bases aligning to TRBD2. The CDR3 runs 16 residues. Germline CDR1 MNHEY, CDR2 SMNVEV (reference sequence). Unmatched junction bases numbered 12, after V lost 6 bases and J lost 6 bases. CDR3 sequence (DNA): TGTGCCAGCAGCCCAGCGGGAGCCAGCTTTGCCGGGGAGCTGTTTTTT. Translation gives CASSPAGASFAGELFF.

This sequence joins TRBV27 and TRBJ1-5; 9 bases line up with TRBD1. Trimming took 5 bases from V and 7 from J; bases not matched to a gene: 6. CDR1 is MNHEY, CDR2 SMNVEV, per germline (reference sequence). This CDR3 is 14 amino acids long. The CDR3 loop is CASSEGQGIQPQHF. The CDR3 DNA is TGTGCCAGCAGTGAGGGACAGGGTATACAGCCCCAGCATTTT.

The genes are TRBV7-9 and TRBJ2-7; D remains unclear. The germline V gene encodes CDR1 SEHNR and CDR2 FQNEAQ (reference sequence). The CDR3 spans 12 residues. The V end lost 2 bases, the J end lost 2 bases, and 4 bases lay between the germline ends. Written as DNA, the CDR3 is TGTGCCAGCAGCTTAACGGCCTACGAGCAGTACTTC. Translating gives CASSLTAYEQYF.